The source of this T cell receptor (beta chain) is a study of blood T cell repertoires in COVID-19 (TCRdb year 2020). Broadly, across the study: The collaborator samples originated in the United States, Italy and Spain and spanned the acute and convalescent phases of COVID-19. The material from the prospective study consisted of cDNA or gDNA derived from T cells, B-cell-depleted T cells, or PBMCs. Subjects who had been exposed to COVID-19, were actively infected with it, or had recovered from it provided the deeply sampled blood TCRbeta repertoires that made up the dataset. The repertoires were released in a freely available public database meant as a resource for research on the immune response to SARS-CoV-2. Samples came from the ongoing ImmuneRACE study (first 160 participants) plus 1,254 subjects from 6 global collaborators. Sample metadata almost always included a de-identified subject ID, COVID-19 status, age in years and sex. Where available, HLA class I and class II types were obtained from metadata supplied by the sample provider rather than from assay-based typing. Findings and caveats that apply to the study as a whole: How much clinical and demographic metadata was included differed by source and by participant, and the metadata was provided uncurated.

The immunoSEQ Assay, a bias-controlled multiplex PCR, was used to amplify TCRbeta CDR3 regions from genomic DNA. In the source study's methods: Within the assay, amplification of reference gene primers was used to estimate how many nucleated cells each sample contained. To quantify the absolute abundance of each unique TCRbeta CDR3 rearrangement, sequence reads were collapsed and filtered. Productive Simpson clonality was computed per sample as the square root of Simpson's diversity index over productive rearrangements. TCRdb took this table from immuneACCESS and kept in-frame rearrangements with V and J called. Such tables lack part of the clones; where checked against another copy, unresolved V genes explain under half of the gap, and the rest is unexplained. The D gene and trimming were derived from the DNA, and the V and J assignments and clone size from that table. The sample table holds about 260,000 clones, of which roughly four fifths were seen once. The ten top clones hold about 2% of the sample.

Points on this clone: Its recognized antigen is unknown. One base away there is no much larger clone; base qualities are not given.

Collaborating institutions collected whole blood in K2EDTA tubes following their own protocols. For TCRbeta analysis, collaborators shipped samples as frozen whole blood, isolated PBMCs, or DNA extracted from either of those sample types. CDR1 and CDR2 are read off the germline V gene as MNHEY and SVGAGI. Trimmed from V: 2 bases; trimmed from J: 4 bases; junction bases lacking a gene match: 6. Inclusive of the bounding cysteine and phenylalanine, the CDR3 is 15 residues long. CDR3 DNA is the only sequence kept; it has 45 bases, read in frame from the first base. The V and J segments used are TRBV6-5 and TRBJ1-2; the junction holds 8 bases that match TRBD1. The TCR originated in an elderly woman with acute or convalescent COVID-19. Input material: peripheral blood. The CDR3 region reads CASSYRMDRAYGYTF. The nucleotide sequence is given as TGTGCCAGCAGTTACCGAATGGACAGGGCCTATGGCTACACCTTC.